This TCR beta chain came from a study of shared clonotypes between healthy human individuals. In the study overall: Three plates were used per donor for CD4 naive, three for CD4 memory, two for CD8 naive and one for CD8 memory.

The V gene end was trimmed by 5 bases and the J gene end by 10 bases; junction bases not matched to a gene: 9. This CDR3 is 15 amino acids long. Germline CDR1 is SGHTA and CDR2 is FQGNSA. Healthy and HIV-negative, the adult donors had no recent acute infections or vaccinations. Caucasian adults living in Nashville, Tennessee, provided all samples. Repertoires were generated with immunoSEQ multiplex PCR, while TCRdb's copy carries only in-frame clones and drops some. The sample consists of about 2.4 million clones, around 90% of them appearing once. Material: naive CD4+ T cells sorted from blood. This sample's subset: CD45RA+ positively selected. The sequence came from a young man in good health. J is TRBJ2-1 and V is TRBV7-2, with 12 bases that match TRBD1. The CDR3 protein is CASSPRDRGLGEQFF. CDR3 sequence (DNA): TGTGCCAGCAGCCCCCGGGACAGGGGGCTCGGGGAGCAGTTCTTC.